This TCR beta chain was sequenced in a study of follicular helper T cells after annual influenza vaccination. Time point noted: 2014-2015 season, 7 days after vaccination. TCRdb's table, derived via immunoSEQ multiplex PCR, lists solely in-frame clones and lacks some. The table shows about 15,000 clones, with about four fifths occurring only once. Trimming took 6 bases from V and 6 from J; bases not matched to a gene: 4. CDR1 and CDR2 from the germline V gene are SNHLY and FYNNEI. The CDR3 length is 13 residues. The input for sequencing was CXCR5+ CD38- circulating T follicular helper cells from blood, taken 7 days after influenza vaccination. Subset defined: circulating Tfh, non-naive CD4+CXCR5+PD-1+ (ICOS+CD38+ or ICOS-CD38-). The genes are TRBV2 and TRBJ2-1; the match to TRBD1 covers 8 bases. The clonotype originates from an adult who received the influenza vaccine. The CDR3 region is CASRDRDINEQFF. The CDR3 DNA is TGTGCCAGCAGGGACAGGGATATCAATGAGCAGTTCTTC.